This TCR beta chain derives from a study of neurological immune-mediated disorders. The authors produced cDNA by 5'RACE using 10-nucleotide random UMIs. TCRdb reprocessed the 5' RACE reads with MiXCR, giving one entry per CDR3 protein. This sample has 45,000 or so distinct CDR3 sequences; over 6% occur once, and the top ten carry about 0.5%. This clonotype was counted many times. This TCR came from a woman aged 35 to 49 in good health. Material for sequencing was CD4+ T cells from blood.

The CDR3 loop reads CASSFQGNPYNEQFF. The CDR3 region has the DNA TGCGCCAGCAGCTTTCAGGGGAATCCCTACAATGAGCAGTTCTTC. This chain uses TRBV5-1 with TRBJ2-1; D is possibly TRBD1 (6 bases). Germline V gene lookup returns CDR1 SGHRS and CDR2 YFSETQ. V was shortened by 2 bases and J by 2 bases, with 11 bases between the two germline ends. The CDR3 totals 15 residues.